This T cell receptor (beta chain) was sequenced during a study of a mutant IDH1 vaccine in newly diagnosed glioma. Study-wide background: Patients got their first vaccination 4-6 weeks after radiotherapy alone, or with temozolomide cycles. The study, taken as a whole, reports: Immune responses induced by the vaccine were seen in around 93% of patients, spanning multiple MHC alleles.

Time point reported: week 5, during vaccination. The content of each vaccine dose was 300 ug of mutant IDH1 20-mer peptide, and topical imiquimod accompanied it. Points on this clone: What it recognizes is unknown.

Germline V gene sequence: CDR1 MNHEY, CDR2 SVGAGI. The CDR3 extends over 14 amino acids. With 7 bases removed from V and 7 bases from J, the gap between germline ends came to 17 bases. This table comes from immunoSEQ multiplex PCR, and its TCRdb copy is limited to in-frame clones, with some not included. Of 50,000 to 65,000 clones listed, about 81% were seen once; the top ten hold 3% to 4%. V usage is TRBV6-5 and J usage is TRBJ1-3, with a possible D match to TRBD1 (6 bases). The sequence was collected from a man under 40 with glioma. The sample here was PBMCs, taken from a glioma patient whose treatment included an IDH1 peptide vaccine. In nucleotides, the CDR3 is TGTGCCAGCATTTCAGGGGTTTATGGGAACACCATATATTTT. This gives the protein CASISGVYGNTIYF.